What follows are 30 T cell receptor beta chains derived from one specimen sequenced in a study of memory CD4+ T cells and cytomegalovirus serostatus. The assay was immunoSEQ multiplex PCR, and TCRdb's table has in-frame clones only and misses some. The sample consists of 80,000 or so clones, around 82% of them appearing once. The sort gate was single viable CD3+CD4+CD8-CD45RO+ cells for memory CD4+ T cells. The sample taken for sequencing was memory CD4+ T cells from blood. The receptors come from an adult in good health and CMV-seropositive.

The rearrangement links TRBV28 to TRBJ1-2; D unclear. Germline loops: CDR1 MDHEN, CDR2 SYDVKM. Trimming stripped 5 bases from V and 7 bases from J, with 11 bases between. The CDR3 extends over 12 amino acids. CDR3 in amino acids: CASSPYRSGYTF. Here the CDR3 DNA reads TGTGCCAGCAGTCCGTACCGGAGTGGCTACACCTTC.

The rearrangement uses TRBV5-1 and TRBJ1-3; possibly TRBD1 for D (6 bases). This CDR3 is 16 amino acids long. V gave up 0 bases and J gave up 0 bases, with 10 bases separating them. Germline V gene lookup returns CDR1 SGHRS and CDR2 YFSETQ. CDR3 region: CASSLGGQTSGNTIYF. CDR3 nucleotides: TGCGCCAGCAGCTTGGGGGGGCAGACCTCTGGAAACACCATATATTTT.

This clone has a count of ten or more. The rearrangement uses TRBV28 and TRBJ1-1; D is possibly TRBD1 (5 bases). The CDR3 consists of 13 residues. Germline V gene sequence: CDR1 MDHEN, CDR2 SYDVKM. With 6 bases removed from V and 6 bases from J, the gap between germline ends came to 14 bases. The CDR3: CASSLGTAPEAFF. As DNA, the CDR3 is TGTGCCAGCAGCCTTGGGACGGCACCTGAAGCTTTCTTT.

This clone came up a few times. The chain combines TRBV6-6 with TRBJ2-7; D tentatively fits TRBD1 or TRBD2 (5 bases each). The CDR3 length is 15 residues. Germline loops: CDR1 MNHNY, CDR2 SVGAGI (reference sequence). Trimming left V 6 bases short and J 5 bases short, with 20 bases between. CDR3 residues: CASRPSGTSGNEQYF. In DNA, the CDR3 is TGTGCCAGCAGACCATCCGGGACCTCGGGCAACGAGCAGTACTTC.

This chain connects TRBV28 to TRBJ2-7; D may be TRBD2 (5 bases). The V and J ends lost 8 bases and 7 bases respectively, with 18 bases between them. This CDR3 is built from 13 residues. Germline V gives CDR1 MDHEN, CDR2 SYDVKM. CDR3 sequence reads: CASGIDGGREQYF. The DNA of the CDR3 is TGTGCCAGCGGGATCGACGGCGGGCGGGAGCAGTACTTC.

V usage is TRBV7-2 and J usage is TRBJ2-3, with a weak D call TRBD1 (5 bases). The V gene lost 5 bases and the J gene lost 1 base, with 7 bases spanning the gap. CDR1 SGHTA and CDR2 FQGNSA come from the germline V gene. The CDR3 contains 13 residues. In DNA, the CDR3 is TGTGCCAGCAGCCGACAGCGCACAGATACGCAGTATTTT. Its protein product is CASSRQRTDTQYF. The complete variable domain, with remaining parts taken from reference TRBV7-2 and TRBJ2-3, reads GAGVSQSPSNKVTEKGKDVELRCDPISGHTALYWYRQSLGQGLEFLIYFQGNSAPDKSGLPSDRFSAERTGGSVSTLTIQRTQQEDSAVYLCASSRQRTDTQYFGPGTRLTVL.

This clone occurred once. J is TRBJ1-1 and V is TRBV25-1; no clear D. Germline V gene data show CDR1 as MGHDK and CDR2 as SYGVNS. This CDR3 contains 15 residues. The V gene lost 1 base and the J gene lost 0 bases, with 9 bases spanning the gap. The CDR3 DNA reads TGTGCCAGCAGTGAATTGAGCACTATGAACACTGAAGCTTTCTTT. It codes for CASSELSTMNTEAFF. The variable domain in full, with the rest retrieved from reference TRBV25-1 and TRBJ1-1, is EADIYQTPRYLVIGTGKKITLECSQTMGHDKMYWYQQDPGMELHLIHYSYGVNSTEKGDLSSESTVSRIRTEHFPLTLESARPSHTSQYLCASSELSTMNTEAFFGQGTRLTVV.

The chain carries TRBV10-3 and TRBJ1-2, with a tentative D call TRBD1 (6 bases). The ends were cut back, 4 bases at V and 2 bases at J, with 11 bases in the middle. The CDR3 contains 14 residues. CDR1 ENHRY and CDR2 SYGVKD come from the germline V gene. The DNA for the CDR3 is TGTGCCATCAGTGGGGGGCAGGGCAACTATGGCTACACCTTC. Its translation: CAISGGQGNYGYTF.

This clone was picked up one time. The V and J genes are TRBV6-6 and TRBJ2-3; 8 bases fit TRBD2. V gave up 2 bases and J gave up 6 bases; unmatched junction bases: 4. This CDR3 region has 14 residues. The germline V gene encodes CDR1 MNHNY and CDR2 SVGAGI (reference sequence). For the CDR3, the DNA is TGTGCCAGCAGTTACGATAGCGGGAAGGATACGCAGTATTTT. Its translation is CASSYDSGKDTQYF.

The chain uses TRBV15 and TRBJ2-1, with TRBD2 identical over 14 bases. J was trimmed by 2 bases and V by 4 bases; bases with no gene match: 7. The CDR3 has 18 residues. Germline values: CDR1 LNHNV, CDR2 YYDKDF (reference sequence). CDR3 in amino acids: CATSKGLAGARAYNEQFF. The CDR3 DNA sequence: TGTGCCACCAGCAAGGGACTAGCGGGAGCTCGGGCCTACAATGAGCAGTTCTTC.

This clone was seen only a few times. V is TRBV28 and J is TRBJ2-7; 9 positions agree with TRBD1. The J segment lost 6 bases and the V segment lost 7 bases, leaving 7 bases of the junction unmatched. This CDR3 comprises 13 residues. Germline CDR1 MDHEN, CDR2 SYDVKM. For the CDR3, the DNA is TGTGCCAGCAATGGACAGGGGACGGCCGAGCAGTACTTC. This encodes CASNGQGTAEQYF.

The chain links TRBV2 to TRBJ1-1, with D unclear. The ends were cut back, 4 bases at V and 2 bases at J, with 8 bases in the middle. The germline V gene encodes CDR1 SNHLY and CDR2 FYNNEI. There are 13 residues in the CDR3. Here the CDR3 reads CASSVAVNTEAFF. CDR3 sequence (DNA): TGTGCCAGCAGTGTGGCAGTCAACACTGAAGCTTTCTTT.

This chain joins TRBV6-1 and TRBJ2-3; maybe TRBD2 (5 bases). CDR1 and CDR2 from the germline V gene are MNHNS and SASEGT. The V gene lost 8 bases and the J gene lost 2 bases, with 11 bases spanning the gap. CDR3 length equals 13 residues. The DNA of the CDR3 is TGTGCCAGCGTGGACGGGAACACAGATACGCAGTATTTT. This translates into CASVDGNTDTQYF.

This CDR3 reads CASSLEAGIGYTF. For the CDR3, the DNA is TGTGCCAGCAGCTTAGAGGCAGGGATCGGCTACACCTTC. The chain uses TRBV7-2 and TRBJ1-2; D might be TRBD1 (5 bases). The V and J ends lost 1 base and 8 bases respectively, with 11 bases between them. Germline CDR1 is SGHTA and CDR2 is FQGNSA. CDR3 size: 13 residues.

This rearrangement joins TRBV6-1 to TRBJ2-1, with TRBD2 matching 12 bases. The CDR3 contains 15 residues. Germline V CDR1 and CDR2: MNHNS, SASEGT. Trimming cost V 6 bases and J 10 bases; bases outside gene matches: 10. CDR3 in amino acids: CASSRTSGAFGEQFF. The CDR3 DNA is TGTGCCAGCAGCAGGACTAGCGGGGCCTTCGGGGAGCAGTTCTTC.

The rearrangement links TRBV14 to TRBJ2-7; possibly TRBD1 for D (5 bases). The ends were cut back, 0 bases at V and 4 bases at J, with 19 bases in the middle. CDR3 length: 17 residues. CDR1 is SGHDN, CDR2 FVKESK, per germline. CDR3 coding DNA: TGTGCCAGCAGCCAAGACCCGAGGACAAGGGCAGGGTACGAGCAGTACTTC. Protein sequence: CASSQDPRTRAGYEQYF.

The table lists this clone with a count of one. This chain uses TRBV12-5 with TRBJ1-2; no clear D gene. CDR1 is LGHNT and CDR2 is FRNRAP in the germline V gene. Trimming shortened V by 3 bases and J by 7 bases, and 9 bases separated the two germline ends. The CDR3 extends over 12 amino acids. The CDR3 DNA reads TGTGCTAGTGGTTTTCAGATGGCTGGCTACACCTTC. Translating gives CASGFQMAGYTF.

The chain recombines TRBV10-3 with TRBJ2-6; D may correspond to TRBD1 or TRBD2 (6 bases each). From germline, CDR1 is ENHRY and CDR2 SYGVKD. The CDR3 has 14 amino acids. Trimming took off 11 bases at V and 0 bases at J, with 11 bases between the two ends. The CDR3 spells CAGGLLSGANVLTF. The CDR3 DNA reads TGTGCCGGGGGGCTCCTCTCTGGGGCCAACGTCCTGACTTTC.

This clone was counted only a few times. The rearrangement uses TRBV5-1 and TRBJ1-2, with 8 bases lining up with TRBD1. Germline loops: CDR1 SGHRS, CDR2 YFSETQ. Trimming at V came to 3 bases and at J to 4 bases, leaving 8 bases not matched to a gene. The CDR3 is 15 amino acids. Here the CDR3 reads CASSYKTGEGYGYTF. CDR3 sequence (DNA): TGCGCCAGCAGCTACAAGACAGGGGAAGGCTATGGCTACACCTTC.

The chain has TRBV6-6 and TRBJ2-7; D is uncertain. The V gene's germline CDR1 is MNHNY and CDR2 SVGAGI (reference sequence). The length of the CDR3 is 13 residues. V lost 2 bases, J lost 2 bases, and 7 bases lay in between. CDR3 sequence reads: CASSYQRTYEQYV. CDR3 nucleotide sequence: TGTGCCAGCAGTTACCAAAGAACCTACGAGCAGTACGTC.

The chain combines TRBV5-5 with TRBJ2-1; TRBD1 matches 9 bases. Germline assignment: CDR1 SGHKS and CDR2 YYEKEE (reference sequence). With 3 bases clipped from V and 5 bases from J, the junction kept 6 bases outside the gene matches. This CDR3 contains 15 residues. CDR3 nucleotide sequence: TGTGCCAGCAGCTGGCGTGGACAGGGGAACAATGAGCAGTTCTTC. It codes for CASSWRGQGNNEQFF.

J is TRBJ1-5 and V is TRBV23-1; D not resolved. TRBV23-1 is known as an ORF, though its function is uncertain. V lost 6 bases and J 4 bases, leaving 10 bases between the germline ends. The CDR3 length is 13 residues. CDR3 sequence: CASSDGVNQPQHF. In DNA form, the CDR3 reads TGCGCCAGCAGCGACGGAGTTAATCAGCCCCAGCATTTT.

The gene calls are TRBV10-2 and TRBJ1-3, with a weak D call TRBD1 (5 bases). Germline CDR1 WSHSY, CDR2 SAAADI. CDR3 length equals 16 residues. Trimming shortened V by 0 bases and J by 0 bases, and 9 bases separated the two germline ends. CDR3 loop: CASSESPGSSGNTIYF. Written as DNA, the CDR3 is TGCGCCAGCAGTGAGTCCCCAGGGAGCTCTGGAAACACCATATATTTT.

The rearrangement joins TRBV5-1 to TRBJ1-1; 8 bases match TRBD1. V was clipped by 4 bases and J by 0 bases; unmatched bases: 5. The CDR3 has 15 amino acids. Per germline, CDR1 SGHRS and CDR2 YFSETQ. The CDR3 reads CASSVGQGMNTEAFF. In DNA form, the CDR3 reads TGCGCCAGCAGCGTAGGACAGGGAATGAACACTGAAGCTTTCTTT.

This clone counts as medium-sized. The CDR3 is CASSSLLYGYTF. The CDR3 region has the DNA TGTGCCAGCAGCTCACTCCTTTATGGCTACACCTTC. The J gene is TRBJ1-2, the V gene TRBV7-2; the D is unclear. The germline CDR1 and CDR2 sequences are SGHTA and FQGNSA. The V end lost 4 bases, the J end lost 5 bases, and 8 bases lay between the germline ends. There are 12 residues in the CDR3.

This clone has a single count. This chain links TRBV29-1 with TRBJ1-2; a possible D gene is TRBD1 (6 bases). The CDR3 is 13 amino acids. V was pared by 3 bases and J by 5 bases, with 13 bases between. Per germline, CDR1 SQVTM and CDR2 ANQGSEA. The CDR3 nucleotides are TGCAGCGTTGATCAGCAGGGGACATATGGCTACACCTTC. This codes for CSVDQQGTYGYTF.

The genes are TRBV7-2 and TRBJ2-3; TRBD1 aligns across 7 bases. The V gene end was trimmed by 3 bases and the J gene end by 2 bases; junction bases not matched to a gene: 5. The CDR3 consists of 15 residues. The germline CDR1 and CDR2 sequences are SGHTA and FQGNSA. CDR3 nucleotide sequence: TGTGCCAGCAGCTTCCAGACAGGGAACACAGATACGCAGTATTTT. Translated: CASSFQTGNTDTQYF.

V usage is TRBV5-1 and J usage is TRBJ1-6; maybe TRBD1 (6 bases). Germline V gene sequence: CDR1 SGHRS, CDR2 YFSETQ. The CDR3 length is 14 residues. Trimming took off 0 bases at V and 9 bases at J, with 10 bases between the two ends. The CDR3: CASSLGQESSPLHF. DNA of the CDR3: TGCGCCAGCAGCTTGGGACAGGAGAGTTCACCCCTCCACTTT.

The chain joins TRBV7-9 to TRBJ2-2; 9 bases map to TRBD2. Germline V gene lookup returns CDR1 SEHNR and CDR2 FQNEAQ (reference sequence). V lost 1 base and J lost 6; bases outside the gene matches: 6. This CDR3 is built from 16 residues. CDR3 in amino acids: CASSLGSGRIAGELFF. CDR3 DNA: TGTGCCAGCAGCTTAGGTAGCGGGAGAATTGCCGGGGAGCTGTTTTTT.

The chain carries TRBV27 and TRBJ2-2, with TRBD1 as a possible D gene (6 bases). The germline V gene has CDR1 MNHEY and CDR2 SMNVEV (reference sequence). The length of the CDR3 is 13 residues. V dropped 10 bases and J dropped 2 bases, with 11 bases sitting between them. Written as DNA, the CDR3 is TGTGCCACCCGGGACACAAACACCGGGGAGCTGTTTTTT. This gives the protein CATRDTNTGELFF.